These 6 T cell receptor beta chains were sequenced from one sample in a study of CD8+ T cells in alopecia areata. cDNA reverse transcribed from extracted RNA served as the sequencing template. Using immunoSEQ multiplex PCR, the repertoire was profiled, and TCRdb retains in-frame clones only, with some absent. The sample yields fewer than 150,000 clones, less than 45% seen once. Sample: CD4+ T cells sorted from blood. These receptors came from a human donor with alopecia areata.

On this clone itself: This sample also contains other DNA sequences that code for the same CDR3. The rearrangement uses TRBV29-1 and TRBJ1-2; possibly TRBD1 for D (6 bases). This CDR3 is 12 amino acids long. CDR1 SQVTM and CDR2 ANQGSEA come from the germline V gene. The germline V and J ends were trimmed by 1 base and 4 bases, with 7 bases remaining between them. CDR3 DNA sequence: TGCAGCGTTGAAGGACAGGCCTATGGCTACACCTTC. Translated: CSVEGQAYGYTF. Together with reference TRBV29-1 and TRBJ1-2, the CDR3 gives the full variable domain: SAVISQKPSRDICQRGTSLTIQCQVDSQVTMMFWYRQQPGQSLTLIATANQGSEATYESGFVIDKFPISRPNLTFSTLTVSNMSPEDSSIYLCSVEGQAYGYTFGSGTRLTVV.

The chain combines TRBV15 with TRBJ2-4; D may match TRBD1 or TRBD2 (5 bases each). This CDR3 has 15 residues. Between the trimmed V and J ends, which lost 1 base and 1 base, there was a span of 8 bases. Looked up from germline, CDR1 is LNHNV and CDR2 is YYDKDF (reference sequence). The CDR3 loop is CATSRAGGAKNIQYF. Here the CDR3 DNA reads TGTGCCACCAGCAGAGCTGGGGGTGCCAAAAACATTCAGTACTTC.

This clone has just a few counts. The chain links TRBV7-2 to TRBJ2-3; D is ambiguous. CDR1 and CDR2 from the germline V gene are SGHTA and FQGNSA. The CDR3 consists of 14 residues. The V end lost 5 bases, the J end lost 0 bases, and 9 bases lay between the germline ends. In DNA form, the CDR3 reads TGTGCCAGCAGCCCCGTGACCAGCACAGATACGCAGTATTTT. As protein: CASSPVTSTDTQYF.

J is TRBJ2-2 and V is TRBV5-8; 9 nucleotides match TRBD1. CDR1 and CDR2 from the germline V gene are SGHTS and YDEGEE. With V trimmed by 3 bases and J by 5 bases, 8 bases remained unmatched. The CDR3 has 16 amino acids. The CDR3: CASSSAGTGITGELFF. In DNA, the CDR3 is TGTGCCAGCAGCTCCGCCGGGACAGGGATTACCGGGGAGCTGTTTTTT.

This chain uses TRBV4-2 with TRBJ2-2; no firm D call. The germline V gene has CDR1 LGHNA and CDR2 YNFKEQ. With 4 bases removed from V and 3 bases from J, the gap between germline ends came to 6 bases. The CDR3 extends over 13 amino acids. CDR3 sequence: CASSRPDTGELFF. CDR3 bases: TGTGCCAGCAGCCGCCCGGACACCGGGGAGCTGTTTTTT.

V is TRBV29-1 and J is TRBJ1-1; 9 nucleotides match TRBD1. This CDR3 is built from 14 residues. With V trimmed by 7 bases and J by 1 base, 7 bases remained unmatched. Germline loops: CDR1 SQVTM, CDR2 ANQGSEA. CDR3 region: CSGTGTGTNTEAFF. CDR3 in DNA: TGCAGCGGGACCGGGACAGGGACGAACACTGAAGCTTTCTTT.